These 25 T cell receptor beta chains originate from one sample sequenced in a study of T-cell memory formation after mild COVID-19. TCRdb redid the calling of the 5' RACE reads with MiXCR, one entry per CDR3 protein. Of roughly 300,000 distinct CDR3 sequences listed, roughly 13% were seen once; the top ten hold about 20%. Sequenced sample: PBMCs or a T cell subset sorted from them (not recorded which). These receptors came from a man younger than 30 who had mild COVID-19 (a few samples of this study predate the infection). Cell type and time point are not known.

This clonotype was counted a few times. V usage is TRBV3-1 and J usage is TRBJ2-7; 8 positions agree with TRBD2. Germline V gene sequence: CDR1 LGHDT, CDR2 YNNKEL (reference sequence). The CDR3 runs to 15 residues. The V and J ends lost 3 bases and 9 bases, in that order; junction bases with no gene match: 13. CDR3: CASSQLLAVQGGQYF. CDR3 DNA sequence: TGTGCCAGCAGCCAGTTACTAGCGGTACAAGGTGGGCAGTACTTC.

This clonotype was detected a few times. The chain has TRBV3-1 and TRBJ2-2; a weak D match, TRBD2 (5 bases). CDR1 and CDR2 from the germline V gene are LGHDT and YNNKEL (reference sequence). Trimming removed 3 bases at V and 1 base at J, with 6 bases between. The CDR3 is 14 residues long. CDR3 region: CASSHGENTGELFF. For the CDR3, the DNA is TGTGCCAGCAGCCACGGGGAGAACACCGGGGAGCTGTTTTTT. Filled out from reference TRBV3-1 and TRBJ2-2, the complete variable domain reads DTAVSQTPKYLVTQMGNDKSIKCEQNLGHDTMYWYKQDSKKFLKIMFSYNNKELIINETVPNRFSPKSPDKAHLNLHINSLELGDSAVYFCASSHGENTGELFFGEGSRLTVL.

This clonotype was seen a few times. V usage is TRBV12-5 and J usage is TRBJ2-2; D not resolved. Germline V gene sequence: CDR1 LGHNT, CDR2 FRNRAP. This CDR3 has 14 residues. The germline V and J ends were trimmed by 0 bases and 3 bases, with 5 bases remaining between them. This CDR3 reads CASGLVGYTGELFF. The CDR3 DNA reads TGTGCTAGTGGTTTGGTGGGGTACACCGGGGAGCTGTTTTTT.

The genes are TRBV27 and TRBJ2-3; unclear D gene. V lost 7 bases and J 4 bases, leaving 9 bases between the germline ends. Germline loops: CDR1 MNHEY, CDR2 SMNVEV (reference sequence). The CDR3 covers 12 residues. CDR3 region: CASTNVADTQYF. CDR3 nucleotide sequence: TGTGCCAGCACCAACGTGGCAGATACGCAGTATTTT.

This clonotype was counted a few times. The genes are TRBV12-3 or TRBV12-4 and TRBJ1-1; TRBD1 might be the D (6 bases). The V and J ends lost 6 bases and 7 bases respectively, with 21 bases between them. This CDR3 contains 15 residues. The CDR3 sequence: CASRPPTAVRGEAFF. For the CDR3, the DNA is TGTGCCAGCAGACCACCGACAGCGGTCAGGGGTGAAGCTTTCTTT.

This clonotype has a handful of counts. The chain uses TRBV6-6 and TRBJ2-7, with D possibly TRBD1 on 6 matching bases. The germline V and J ends were trimmed by 6 bases and 2 bases, with 8 bases remaining between them. This CDR3 region has 12 residues. Germline loops: CDR1 MNHNY, CDR2 SVGAGI (reference sequence). The CDR3 reads CASRQGPYEQYF. CDR3 sequence (DNA): TGTGCCAGCAGGCAGGGGCCCTACGAGCAGTACTTC.

The CDR3 is CASSLTGIDYEQYF. For the CDR3, the DNA is TGTGCCAGCAGCTTGACAGGGATCGACTACGAGCAGTACTTC. J is TRBJ2-7 and V is TRBV5-6, with D perhaps matching TRBD1 (6 bases). The CDR3 is 14 residues long. V was cut by 1 base and J by 3 bases, with 11 bases left in between. In germline, CDR1 is SGHDT, CDR2 YYEEEE.

Only a few counts were recorded for this clonotype. This chain links TRBV5-1 with TRBJ2-1, with TRBD1 matching over 8 bases. The CDR3 contains 15 residues. CDR1 and CDR2 from the germline V gene are SGHRS and YFSETQ. With V trimmed by 1 base and J by 4 bases, 4 bases remained unmatched. Here the CDR3 reads CASSLRDRLYNEQFF. The CDR3 DNA follows: TGCGCCAGCAGCTTGAGGGACAGGCTTTACAATGAGCAGTTCTTC.

V and J are TRBV6-2 or TRBV6-3 and TRBJ2-1; D is unresolved. V was pared by 2 bases and J by 8 bases, with 13 bases between. Germline CDR1 reads MNHEY; CDR2 reads SVGEGT. CDR3 length: 14 amino acids. The CDR3, as DNA: TGTGCCAGCAGTTACCTCCTACGAAGCGATGAGCAGTTCTTC. Protein product: CASSYLLRSDEQFF.

This clonotype has more than one count but fewer than ten. The gene calls are TRBV7-9 and TRBJ2-1; 7 positions match TRBD1. Germline lookup yields CDR1 SEHNR and CDR2 FQNEAQ (reference sequence). The length of the CDR3 is 15 residues. The V segment lost 1 base and the J segment 6 bases; nucleotides outside the gene matches: 6. As DNA, the CDR3 is TGTGCCAGCAGCTTAGGCCAGGGGGAACGCAATGAGCAGTTCTTC. Translated: CASSLGQGERNEQFF. Combining the CDR3 with reference TRBV7-9 and TRBJ2-1 gives the whole variable domain DTGVSQNPRHKITKRGQNVTFRCDPISEHNRLYWYRQTLGQGPEFLTYFQNEAQLEKSRLLSDRFSAERPKGSFSTLEIQRTEQGDSAMYLCASSLGQGERNEQFFGPGTRLTVL.

As to this clonotype: Relative to the germline gene, one junction end is altered; a read error may explain this. J is TRBJ1-1 and V is TRBV19, with 7 positions matching TRBD1. The CDR3 sequence is 14 residues long. Per germline, CDR1 LNHDA and CDR2 SQIVND (reference sequence). CDR3 DNA: TGTGTCAGTTACGACAGGGATCTAAACACTGAAGCTTTCTTT. This encodes CVSYDRDLNTEAFF.

This clonotype has just a few counts. The chain has TRBV24-1 and TRBJ2-1; 10 bases agree with TRBD1. V shed 5 bases and J 3 bases; nucleotides not matched to a gene: 6. The CDR3 is 16 residues long. Germline-derived CDR1 and CDR2 are KGHDR and SFDVKD. The CDR3 sequence: CATSGAGTGDYNEQFF. For the CDR3, the DNA is TGTGCCACCAGTGGAGCCGGGACAGGGGACTACAATGAGCAGTTCTTC.

This clonotype was seen a handful of times. V gene TRBV6-2 or TRBV6-3 combines with J gene TRBJ2-1; no clear D. Germline assignment: CDR1 MNHEY and CDR2 SVGEGT. Trimming stripped 2 bases from V and 6 bases from J, with 2 bases between. The CDR3 length is 11 residues. CDR3 DNA: TGTGCCAGCAGTTACCCCAATGAGCAGTTCTTC. This codes for CASSYPNEQFF.

The rearrangement uses TRBV5-1 and TRBJ1-2, with D possibly TRBD1 on 6 matching bases. The CDR3 has 13 amino acids. Trimming shortened V by 4 bases and J by 5 bases, and 12 bases separated the two germline ends. Germline-derived CDR1 and CDR2 are SGHRS and YFSETQ. The CDR3 DNA reads as TGCGCCAGCAGCCACAGGGCTCCTTATGGCTACACCTTC. Its translation: CASSHRAPYGYTF.

This chain links TRBV27 with TRBJ2-1; TRBD1 might be the D (6 bases). Trimming removed 3 bases from V and 5 bases from J, with 14 bases in between. There are 15 residues in the CDR3. Per germline, CDR1 MNHEY and CDR2 SMNVEV (reference sequence). The chain's CDR3 is CASSLGQGSHNEQFF. CDR3 nucleotides: TGTGCCAGCAGTTTGGGGCAGGGGTCCCACAATGAGCAGTTCTTC.

Only a few counts were recorded for this clonotype. The chain links TRBV20-1 to TRBJ2-1; tentatively, D is TRBD2 (5 bases). Trimming cost V 3 bases and J 0 bases, with 6 bases left between them. The CDR3 contains 13 residues. Looked up from germline, CDR1 is DFQATT and CDR2 is SNEGSKA (reference sequence). This CDR3 is CSARSGSYNEQFF. The CDR3 region has the DNA TGCAGTGCTAGGAGCGGCTCCTACAATGAGCAGTTCTTC.

This chain links TRBV9 with TRBJ2-2; 8 bases agree with TRBD1. This CDR3 spans 13 amino acids. Germline lookup yields CDR1 SGDLS and CDR2 YYNGEE. Trimming took 9 bases from V and 1 from J; bases not matched to a gene: 2. DNA of the CDR3: TGTGCCACAGGACAGGGGAACACCGGGGAGCTGTTTTTT. As protein: CATGQGNTGELFF.

The chain combines TRBV28 with TRBJ1-2; D not resolved. CDR1 MDHEN and CDR2 SYDVKM come from the germline V gene. Trimming removed 3 bases at V and 6 bases at J, with 11 bases between. The CDR3 has 13 amino acids. DNA of the CDR3: TGTGCCAGCAGTTTCCTTCCGGTCCATGGCTACACCTTC. It yields the protein CASSFLPVHGYTF.

This clonotype was seen a few times. V usage is TRBV5-1 and J usage is TRBJ2-1; the match to TRBD1 covers 10 bases. V lost 2 bases and J lost 5; bases outside the gene matches: 1. Germline-derived CDR1 and CDR2 are SGHRS and YFSETQ. CDR3 length equals 14 residues. The CDR3 is CASSFGQGDNEQFF. The CDR3 DNA reads as TGCGCCAGCAGCTTCGGACAGGGGGACAATGAGCAGTTCTTC.

This clonotype was counted only a few times. This sequence joins TRBV2 and TRBJ1-1; D not resolved. The CDR3 totals 12 residues. CDR1 and CDR2 (germline): SNHLY, FYNNEI. Trimming removed 8 bases at V and 1 base at J, with 8 bases between. In nucleotides, the CDR3 is TGTGCCAGCCAGGACGGGAACACTGAAGCTTTCTTT. It yields the protein CASQDGNTEAFF.

In this sample, this clonotype turned up a few times. CDR3: CASSEPMSNTEAFF. CDR3 bases: TGTGCCAGCAGTGAACCGATGTCGAACACTGAAGCTTTCTTT. The rearrangement links TRBV6-6 to TRBJ1-1; D remains ambiguous. The germline V gene encodes CDR1 MNHNY and CDR2 SVGAGI (reference sequence). V shed 5 bases and J shed 1 base, with 11 bases lying between them. The CDR3 consists of 14 residues.

This clonotype was counted at least ten times. V gene TRBV29-1 combines with J gene TRBJ2-7, with TRBD1 matching 8 bases. Unmatched junction bases numbered 3, after V lost 3 bases and J lost 5 bases. The CDR3 spans 12 residues. The germline gives CDR1 SQVTM, CDR2 ANQGSEA. This CDR3 is CSVDDRGDEQYF. In DNA form, the CDR3 reads TGCAGCGTTGACGACAGGGGCGACGAGCAGTACTTC.

Only a few counts were recorded for this clonotype. The chain is built from TRBV7-8 and TRBJ2-2, with a possible D match to TRBD2 (6 bases). The CDR3 extends over 15 amino acids. The germline V and J ends were trimmed by 1 base and 3 bases, with 9 bases remaining between them. Germline loops: CDR1 SGHVS, CDR2 FQNEAQ. The CDR3 region has the DNA TGTGCCAGCAGCTTAGGTGGGGGGTACACCGGGGAGCTGTTTTTT. This translates into CASSLGGGYTGELFF.

The genes are TRBV5-1 and TRBJ2-5; a possible D gene is TRBD2 (5 bases). V lost 4 bases, J lost 5 bases, and 15 bases lay in between. The CDR3 is 14 amino acids. Per the germline V gene, CDR1 is SGHRS and CDR2 is YFSETQ. This chain's CDR3 is CASSHPLLGETQYF. In DNA, the CDR3 is TGCGCCAGCAGCCACCCCCTACTAGGGGAGACCCAGTACTTC. Based on the CDR3 plus reference TRBV5-1 and TRBJ2-5, the full variable domain is KAGVTQTPRYLIKTRGQQVTLSCSPISGHRSVSWYQQTPGQGLQFLFEYFSETQRNKGNFPGRFSGRQFSNSRSEMNVSTLELGDSALYLCASSHPLLGETQYFGPGTRLLVL.

The chain couples TRBV20-1 to TRBJ2-1; D assignment may be TRBD1 or TRBD2 (6 bases each). Trimming removed 4 bases at V and 0 bases at J, with 16 bases between. Per the germline V gene, CDR1 is DFQATT and CDR2 is SNEGSKA (reference sequence). The CDR3 covers 16 residues. The CDR3 here is CSATPTGAPSYNEQFF. The CDR3 nucleotides read TGCAGTGCTACCCCTACGGGGGCCCCCTCCTACAATGAGCAGTTCTTC.